A single sample gave rise to the 5 T cell receptor beta chains below, sequenced in a study of beta chain features in type 1 diabetes. All of the isolated RNA was reverse transcribed, so expressed TCRB transcripts were sequenced. Repertoires were generated with immunoSEQ multiplex PCR, while TCRdb's copy carries only in-frame clones and drops some. Among around 300,000 clones listed, about 8.5% were seen once. Sequencing was performed on central memory CD4+ T cells from blood. All receptors come from a woman between 18 and 29 years old in good health.

CDR3 DNA sequence: TGTGCCAGTAGGGACAGGGAAGGCGAGCAGTACTTC. It yields the protein CASRDREGEQYF. The V call is TRBV6-6, the J call TRBJ2-7; 9 bases line up with TRBD1. V dropped 9 bases and J dropped 6; count of bases not matched to a gene: 6. CDR1 is MNHNY and CDR2 is SVGAGI in the germline V gene (reference sequence). CDR3 size: 12 residues.

This clone was detected only once. The chain links TRBV7-8 to TRBJ2-1; 7 positions agree with TRBD2. The CDR3 is 17 amino acids. Trimming took 1 base from V and 2 from J; bases not matched to a gene: 8. Germline V lookup: CDR1 SGHVS, CDR2 FQNEAQ. CDR3 nucleotides: TGTGCCAGCAGCTTAGGGGGGGGAAGCGTGACCTACAATGAGCAGTTCTTC. Its protein is CASSLGGGSVTYNEQFF.

This clone has a handful of counts. The chain links TRBV7-9 to TRBJ2-5; tentative D call: TRBD2 (6 bases). The CDR3 is made up of 15 amino acids. The ends were cut back, 1 base at V and 4 bases at J, with 13 bases in the middle. In germline, CDR1 is SEHNR, CDR2 FQNEAQ (reference sequence). The CDR3 region has the DNA TGTGCCAGCAGCTTAGTGGGGACTCTGAGAGAGACCCAGTACTTC. It encodes CASSLVGTLRETQYF.

The sample holds many counts of this clone. This chain joins TRBV27 and TRBJ2-1; D call uncertain. V lost 5 bases and J 4 bases, leaving 15 bases between the germline ends. From germline, CDR1 is MNHEY and CDR2 SMNVEV (reference sequence). This CDR3 contains 15 residues. The DNA of the CDR3 is TGTGCCAGCAGTCAATACAGTGTCAATTACAATGAGCAGTTCTTC. Residues: CASSQYSVNYNEQFF.

The chain carries TRBV27 and TRBJ1-2, with 7 bases identical to TRBD1. The CDR3 totals 13 residues. The ends lost 4 bases at V and 7 bases at J; junction bases unmatched: 6. Germline V lookup: CDR1 MNHEY, CDR2 SMNVEV (reference sequence). CDR3 DNA sequence: TGTGCCAGCAGTTACTTACGACAGGGTGGCTACACCTTC. Protein: CASSYLRQGGYTF.